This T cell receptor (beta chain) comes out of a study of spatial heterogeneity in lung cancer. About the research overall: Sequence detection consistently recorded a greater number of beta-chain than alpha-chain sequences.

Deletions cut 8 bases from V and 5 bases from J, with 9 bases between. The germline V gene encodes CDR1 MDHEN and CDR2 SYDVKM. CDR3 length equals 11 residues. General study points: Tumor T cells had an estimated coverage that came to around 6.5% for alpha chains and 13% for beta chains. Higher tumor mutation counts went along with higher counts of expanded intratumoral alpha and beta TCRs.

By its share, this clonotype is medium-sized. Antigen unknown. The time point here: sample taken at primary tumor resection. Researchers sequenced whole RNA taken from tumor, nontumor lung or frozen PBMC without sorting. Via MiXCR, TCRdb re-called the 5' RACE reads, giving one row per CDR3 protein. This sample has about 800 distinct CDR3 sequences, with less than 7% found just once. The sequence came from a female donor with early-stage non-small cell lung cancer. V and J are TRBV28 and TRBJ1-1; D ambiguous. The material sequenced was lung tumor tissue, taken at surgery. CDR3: CASLRGTEAFF. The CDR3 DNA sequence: TGTGCCAGCCTAAGAGGTACTGAAGCTTTCTTT.